This T cell receptor (beta chain) is drawn from a study of Graves' ophthalmopathy and Graves' hyperthyroidism (dated by TCRdb to between 2017 and 2018). Study-wide context: Peripheral blood was collected before any treatment was given, at the time of initial diagnosis. For independent validation, a separate cohort was made up of approximately 19 hyperthyroidism patients plus 17 patients who later progressed from hyperthyroidism to ophthalmopathy. In total, around 140 blood samples were TCR-sequenced: under 45 ophthalmopathy, under 80 hyperthyroidism and about 17 hyperthyroidism-to-ophthalmopathy patients. To explore V-J signatures distinguishing ophthalmopathy from hyperthyroidism, a discovery set of 100 patients (around 44 ophthalmopathy, 57 stable hyperthyroidism) was enrolled. In several hyperthyroidism patients, the T-cell repertoires found in thyroid tissue were compared with those found in blood. The study used TCR beta repertoire signatures to distinguish Graves' ophthalmopathy from Graves' hyperthyroidism and to predict progression to ophthalmopathy. After sampling, hyperthyroidism patients received methimazole starting at 30 mg daily, and ophthalmopathy patients received high-dose intravenous methylprednisolone. The 100 discovery patients were divided at random into training and test sets in a 7:3 ratio. Broader findings and caveats from the paper: In cross-validation, the 13-signature model distinguished ophthalmopathy from stable hyperthyroidism with approximately 90% sensitivity and over 81% specificity, while in the test set the corresponding values were about 80% and 75%. In validation, the model predicted ophthalmopathy progression with less than 71% sensitivity and roughly 72% specificity; around twelve predicted patients were CT-confirmed with GO in a median of about 7.1 months. Among expanded thyroid clonotypes with frequency above 0.001, most also showed up in blood, which suggests that blood repertoires may reflect the thyroid immune response. No statistical method was used to set the sample size in advance, and the investigators knew which group each participant was assigned to.

Ophthalmopathy patients were characterized by moderately to severely active disease, a Clinical Activity Score of at least 3, a NOSPECS grade of at least 4, and a disease duration under 3 months. Patients with other autoimmune diseases, uncontrolled infections, pregnancy or lactation were excluded from the study. Clinical symptoms, serum thyroxine, TRAb, thyroid ultrasound and orbital computed tomography were used for diagnosis. Ficoll-Paque density gradient centrifugation was used to isolate PBMCs from about 9.4 ml of fresh peripheral blood. Total RNA was extracted with Trizol reagent and quality-checked on an Agilent 2100 Bioanalyzer. Based on the germline V gene, the CDR1 and CDR2 sequences are MNHNS and SASEGT. There are 13 amino acids in the CDR3, from cysteine to phenylalanine inclusive. The CDR3 DNA has 39 bases and is translated from base 1. V loses 6 bases at its end and J loses 9 bases; junction bases beyond the gene matches: 8.

With regard to this clonotype: Its antigen remains unidentified. A much larger clone differs from this one at a single base, so this may be a read error.

TCR beta CDR3 regions were amplified from RNA transcripts for repertoire sequencing. A first-round RT-PCR used HTBI primers with the Qiagen OneStep RT-PCR kit, followed by a second-round multiplex PCR, size selection and purification. Libraries were sequenced on an Illumina HiSeq2000 using paired-end 100 bp reads. From the authors' description of their analysis: SOAPnuke was used to process the reads, removing any read that contained adapters or uncalled bases, had a mean Phred below 15, or lacked an exact match to the constant primer or identifier. High-quality paired reads were merged with COPE v1.2.5. Clonotypes were defined as unique nucleotide sequences and were aligned to IMGT TRB V, D and J references using MiTCR v1.1. Analysis was restricted to V-J combinations with a frequency above 0.0001, which covered roughly 99% of repertoires. A TCR clonal expansion and chaos score per V-J combination was defined as the ratio of F50 clonal expansion to chaos observed in the TCRdist matrix. Welch's t-statistics and random forest were used to reduce features to over ten V-J combinations, which were fed into a naive Bayes classifier. Thyroid-blood repertoire similarity was quantified with the Morisita-Horn index. TCRdb trimmed the raw reads at Q25, called clones with MiXCR and kept productive beta chains. One record per CDR3 amino acid sequence lists the most common genes and DNA. The V and J calls were determined by TCRdb, not by the authors. This sample gives some 520,000 distinct CDR3 sequences in total; around an eighth of them show up just once. More than 8.5% of the sample rests with the top ten.

Recombination connected TRBV6-1 to TRBJ2-5; 9 bases in the middle match TRBD2. The sequence was collected from a woman aged 30 to 39 with Graves' ophthalmopathy. Donor details come from another sample of the same person, matched by shared clones. The sample consisted of blood. The CDR3 amino acid sequence is: CASSSGTSRAQYF. In nucleotide form, the sequence is TGTGCCAGCAGCTCCGGGACTAGCCGGGCCCAGTACTTC.